A selection of T cell receptor beta chains follows, all from one sample in a study of HIV-infected patients and healthy controls. One entry per CDR3 protein, called by TCRdb with MiXCR from the 5' RACE reads. In the table there are roughly 7,800 distinct CDR3 sequences, over 7.5% of which are singletons. Material: blood, obtained during antiretroviral therapy. The receptors were sampled from an adult with HIV infection. The CDR3 runs from the conserved cysteine through the conserved F or W. A D gene is named only where the DNA matches it firmly. Size tells how often a clone was seen (once, few, many) or the class of an expanded clone, and some rows leave it out.

j_call v_call clone_size d_call cdr3_aa cdr3_nt
TRBJ2-4 TRBV30 many TRBD2 CAWSVGGGLTAKNIQYF TGTGCCTGGAGTGTCGGGGGGGGCCTAACAGCCAAAAACATTCAGTACTTC
TRBJ2-1 TRBV6-6 NA NA CASGGGQGGEQFF TGTGCCAGCGGAGGGGGGCAGGGCGGTGAGCAGTTCTTC
TRBJ1-2 TRBV20-1 many TRBD1 CSARDEQGSGYGYTF TGCAGTGCTAGAGATGAACAGGGGTCGGGCTATGGCTACACCTTC
TRBJ2-5 TRBV6-2/TRBV6-3 many TRBD2 CASAKAGGSETQYF TGTGCCAGCGCAAAGGCGGGAGGGTCAGAGACCCAGTACTTC
TRBJ2-1 TRBV7-6 medium-sized TRBD2 CASSLVLGLAAPGVYNEQFF TGTGCCAGCAGCTTAGTATTGGGACTAGCGGCCCCCGGCGTCTACAATGAGCAGTTCTTC
TRBJ1-1 TRBV10-3 medium-sized NA CAIRERTPKKGNTEAFF TGTGCCATCAGGGAAAGGACACCGAAAAAGGGGAACACTGAAGCTTTCTTT
TRBJ2-5 TRBV30 many NA CAWSILGARETQYF TGTGCCTGGAGTATCCTGGGGGCCAGAGAGACCCAGTACTTC
TRBJ2-5 TRBV2 NA TRBD2 CASSSTSGVQETQYF TGTGCCAGCAGTTCGACTAGCGGAGTTCAAGAGACCCAGTACTTC
TRBJ1-1 TRBV10-3 medium-sized NA CAISDRVNTEAFF TGTGCCATCAGTGACAGGGTGAACACTGAAGCTTTCTTT
TRBJ2-2 TRBV3-1 medium-sized NA CASSQDGELFF TGTGCCAGCAGCCAAGACGGGGAGCTGTTTTTT
TRBJ2-7 TRBV11-2 medium-sized NA CASGARVLYEQYF TGTGCCAGCGGGGCCAGGGTCCTCTACGAGCAGTACTTC
TRBJ2-1 TRBV6-5 medium-sized NA CASSYRDSFTTGNEQFF TGTGCCAGCAGTTACCGGGACTCCTTCACCACGGGCAATGAGCAGTTCTTC
TRBJ1-1 TRBV29-1 medium-sized NA CSVEVRQDTEAFF TGCAGCGTTGAAGTAAGGCAAGACACTGAAGCTTTCTTT
TRBJ1-5 TRBV20-1 many NA CSASTGQRSNQPQHF TGCAGTGCTAGCACAGGGCAGAGGAGCAATCAGCCCCAGCATTTT
TRBJ2-5 TRBV5-4 NA NA CASSPPAGRQETQYF TGTGCCAGCAGCCCCCCGGCGGGACGGCAAGAGACCCAGTACTTC
TRBJ2-1 TRBV6-9 many TRBD2 CASSSRTSGGNLQNEQFF TGTGCCAGCAGTTCCCGGACTAGCGGGGGGAATCTACAAAATGAGCAGTTCTTC